These 29 T cell receptor beta chains originate from one sample sequenced in a study of T cells in Graves' hyperthyroidism and ophthalmopathy. The investigators amplified TCR beta CDR3 regions from RNA transcripts. Primed by the HTBI set, a first-round RT-PCR was run on the TCR CDR3. TCRdb passed the multiplex PCR reads through MiXCR, listing each CDR3 protein once. The sample has some 360,000 distinct CDR3 sequences, 15% to 20% seen once. Specimen: blood. Receptors originate from a woman aged 40 to 50 with Graves' ophthalmopathy.

This clonotype has ten or more counts. The chain is built from TRBV28 and TRBJ2-7, with TRBD1 matching 11 bases. J lost 5 bases, V lost 1 base, and 10 bases had no gene match. This CDR3 has 17 amino acids. CDR1 MDHEN and CDR2 SYDVKM come from the germline V gene. CDR3 in amino acids: CASSLFARDRGRDEQYF. The CDR3 DNA is TGTGCCAGCAGTTTATTCGCACGGGACAGGGGGAGAGACGAGCAGTACTTC.

The CDR3 sequence: CASSGDRDFYEQYF. The CDR3 DNA follows: TGTGCCAGCAGCGGGGACAGAGACTTCTACGAGCAGTACTTC. This rearrangement joins TRBV9 to TRBJ2-7; 7 bases align to TRBD1. V lost 3 bases to trimming and J lost 3 bases; unmatched junction nucleotides: 6. Germline CDR1 SGDLS, CDR2 YYNGEE. The length of the CDR3 is 14 residues.

This clonotype was recorded at least ten times. The V gene is TRBV30, the J gene TRBJ2-7; no clear D. The V end lost 3 bases, the J end lost 3 bases, and 6 bases lay between the germline ends. Germline V gives CDR1 GTSNPN, CDR2 SVGIG (reference sequence). This CDR3 contains 11 residues. The CDR3 loop is CAWSADYEQYF. In DNA, the CDR3 is TGTGCCTGGAGCGCTGACTACGAGCAGTACTTC. Drawing the rest from reference TRBV30 and TRBJ2-7, the complete variable domain is SQTIHQWPATLVQPVGSPLSLECTVEGTSNPNLYWYRQAAGRGLQLLFYSVGIGQISSEVPQNLSASRPQDRQFILSSKKLLLSDSGFYLCAWSADYEQYFGPGTRLTVT.

This clonotype came up many times. The chain recombines TRBV7-2 with TRBJ2-7, with D perhaps TRBD1 (6 bases). Trimming removed 3 bases from V and 3 bases from J, with 9 bases in between. Germline loops: CDR1 SGHTA, CDR2 FQGNSA. This CDR3 comprises 13 residues. CDR3 bases: TGTGCCAGCAGCTTCACGGACAGCTACGAGCAGTACTTC. It codes for CASSFTDSYEQYF.

The CDR3 protein is CASSLAGGPIEQYF. DNA of the CDR3: TGTGCCAGCAGTTTGGCGGGAGGCCCGATTGAGCAGTACTTC. The chain uses TRBV27 and TRBJ2-7; 8 bases map to TRBD2. The germline CDR1 and CDR2 sequences are MNHEY and SMNVEV (reference sequence). With 3 bases clipped from V and 7 bases from J, the junction kept 8 bases outside the gene matches. This CDR3 has 14 amino acids.

This clonotype was recorded many times. J is TRBJ1-1 and V is TRBV7-3; D gene unclear. CDR3 length: 16 residues. The germline CDR1 and CDR2 sequences are SGHTA and FQGTGA. V dropped 0 bases and J dropped 0 bases, with 11 bases sitting between them. The CDR3 protein is CASSLTVGALNTEAFF. CDR3 nucleotides: TGTGCCAGCAGCTTAACGGTGGGAGCATTGAACACTGAAGCTTTCTTT.

The sample holds many counts of this clonotype. V usage is TRBV15 and J usage is TRBJ2-5; the D is unclear. With 3 bases removed from V and 5 bases from J, the gap between germline ends came to 16 bases. CDR1 LNHNV and CDR2 YYDKDF come from the germline V gene (reference sequence). The CDR3 sequence is 15 residues long. The DNA of the CDR3 is TGTGCCACCAGCAGGGCTGGGATAGGGTCCGAGACCCAGTACTTC. Protein product: CATSRAGIGSETQYF.

This clonotype has at least ten counts. The rearrangement uses TRBV28 and TRBJ1-1; D not resolved. V lost 6 bases and J 0 bases, leaving 11 bases between the germline ends. The CDR3 sequence is 14 residues long. Germline assignment: CDR1 MDHEN and CDR2 SYDVKM. The CDR3 loop reads CASRGGGVNTEAFF. The CDR3 DNA is TGTGCCAGCAGGGGAGGTGGGGTGAACACTGAAGCTTTCTTT.

This clonotype was seen repeatedly, ten times or more. The chain carries TRBV2 and TRBJ2-6; TRBD1 matches 10 bases. The V gene's germline CDR1 is SNHLY and CDR2 FYNNEI. Trimming removed 8 bases from V and 1 base from J; junction bases left unmatched: 8. CDR3 length: 17 residues. In DNA form, the CDR3 reads TGTGCCAGCGCCGTTGACAGGGGGCCTTCTGGGGCCAACGTCCTGACTTTC. Its translation: CASAVDRGPSGANVLTF.

This clonotype was counted ten times or more. The chain combines TRBV28 with TRBJ2-7; D may match TRBD1 or TRBD2 (5 bases each). This CDR3 is built from 14 residues. The V gene's germline CDR1 is MDHEN and CDR2 SYDVKM. The V end was cut by 5 bases, the J end by 1 base, with 12 bases between. CDR3 protein: CASSLYGASYEQYF. For the CDR3, the DNA is TGTGCCAGCAGTCTTTACGGGGCTTCCTACGAGCAGTACTTC. The variable domain in full, completed from reference TRBV28 and TRBJ2-7, reads DVKVTQSSRYLVKRTGEKVFLECVQDMDHENMFWYRQDPGLGLRLIYFSYDVKMKEKGDIPEGYSVSREKKERFSLILESASTNQTSMYLCASSLYGASYEQYFGPGTRLTVT.

The V and J genes are TRBV4-1 and TRBJ2-4; D gene ambiguous. The CDR3 has 13 residues. Trimming took 1 base from V and 8 from J, leaving 9 bases between them. The V gene's germline CDR1 is MGHRA and CDR2 YSYEKL. The CDR3 region has the DNA TGCGCCAGCAGCCAAGTTGTTGTTGACATTCAGTACTTC. Translation gives CASSQVVVDIQYF.

The chain carries TRBV6-2 or TRBV6-3 and TRBJ1-5; possible D gene TRBD1, 6 bases. V shed 6 bases and J shed 3 bases, with 12 bases lying between them. Germline CDR1 MNHEY, CDR2 SVGEGT. The CDR3 sequence is 14 residues long. The CDR3 sequence: CASRGWGLNQPQHF. DNA for the CDR3: TGTGCCAGCAGAGGCTGGGGGCTCAATCAGCCCCAGCATTTT.

This clonotype was found many times. The chain couples TRBV9 to TRBJ1-2; D remains unclear. Germline CDR1 reads SGDLS; CDR2 reads YYNGEE. V lost 4 bases and J 2 bases, leaving 18 bases between the germline ends. The CDR3 is 16 amino acids. The CDR3 coding sequence is TGTGCCAGCAGCCCCAGGAAAGGGATCCCCAACTATGGCTACACCTTC. Amino acids: CASSPRKGIPNYGYTF.

At least ten counts were recorded for this clonotype. The gene calls are TRBV11-2 and TRBJ2-7; D uncertain. In germline, CDR1 is SGHAT, CDR2 FQNNGV. The CDR3 consists of 12 residues. V shed 5 bases and J shed 0 bases, with 5 bases lying between them. The CDR3 nucleotides read TGTGCCAGCAGCCGCGTCTCCTACGAGCAGTACTTC. This codes for CASSRVSYEQYF.

This clonotype was counted ten times or more. The rearrangement joins TRBV5-6 to TRBJ1-1, with unresolved D. The germline V and J ends were trimmed by 1 base and 3 bases, with 16 bases remaining between them. CDR1 and CDR2 from the germline V gene are SGHDT and YYEEEE. CDR3 length: 16 amino acids. CDR3 sequence (DNA): TGTGCCAGCAGCTTGCTCCCCTCGGGATCGGACACTGAAGCTTTCTTT. Residues: CASSLLPSGSDTEAFF.

This clonotype was picked up many times. The gene calls are TRBV12-3 or TRBV12-4 and TRBJ1-6; 7 bases agree with TRBD1. CDR3 size: 13 residues. V lost 7 bases and J lost 9; bases outside the gene matches: 6. CDR3 amino acids: CASKNTGVSPLHF. DNA of the CDR3: TGTGCCAGCAAAAATACAGGGGTTTCACCCCTCCACTTT.

This clonotype was detected ten times or more. The chain employs TRBV18 and TRBJ2-5; D possibly corresponds to TRBD2 (5 bases). Germline CDR1 KGHSH, CDR2 LQKENI. The V end lost 5 bases, the J end lost 5 bases, and 12 bases lay between the germline ends. The CDR3 loop spans 13 amino acids. The DNA of the CDR3 is TGTGCCAGCTCAAAGGGTCCGGGGGAGACCCAGTACTTC. This translates into CASSKGPGETQYF.

In this sample, this clonotype turned up many times. The rearrangement joins TRBV15 to TRBJ2-7; tentative D call: TRBD1 (6 bases). Trimming left V 2 bases short and J 3 bases short, with 14 bases between. CDR1 is LNHNV, CDR2 YYDKDF, per germline (reference sequence). The CDR3 runs 15 residues. Here the CDR3 reads CATSRLRQDRYEQYF. The CDR3, as DNA: TGTGCCACCAGCAGACTAAGACAGGACCGCTACGAGCAGTACTTC.

Ten or more counts support this clonotype. The V gene is TRBV7-9, the J gene TRBJ2-2; the D gene is possibly TRBD1 (6 bases). CDR3 length: 14 residues. Germline V gives CDR1 SEHNR, CDR2 FQNEAQ (reference sequence). V was clipped by 5 bases and J by 7 bases, with 14 bases between them. The CDR3 DNA reads TGTGCCAGCAGCCCCCGCAGGGGATACGGGGAGCTGTTTTTT. It is translated as CASSPRRGYGELFF.

This clonotype was seen at least ten times. This chain uses TRBV12-5 with TRBJ2-5, with 15 bases identical to TRBD2. This CDR3 region has 18 residues. Germline V CDR1 and CDR2: LGHNT, FRNRAP. Trimming removed 2 bases from V and 5 bases from J; junction bases left unmatched: 9. The CDR3 DNA follows: TGTGCTAGTGGTTTGCGACCCGGGACTAGCGGGAGGAGGGAGACCCAGTACTTC. This gives the protein CASGLRPGTSGRRETQYF.

This clonotype appeared many times. The chain has TRBV7-2 and TRBJ2-7; unclear D gene. The V gene's germline CDR1 is SGHTA and CDR2 FQGNSA. Between the trimmed V and J ends, which lost 1 base and 3 bases, there was a span of 10 bases. The CDR3 is made up of 14 amino acids. The CDR3 coding sequence is TGTGCCAGCAGCTTAGTTGACGGTAACTACGAGCAGTACTTC. It yields the protein CASSLVDGNYEQYF. The variable domain in full, completed from reference TRBV7-2 and TRBJ2-7, reads GAGVSQSPSNKVTEKGKDVELRCDPISGHTALYWYRQSLGQGLEFLIYFQGNSAPDKSGLPSDRFSAERTGGSVSTLTIQRTQQEDSAVYLCASSLVDGNYEQYFGPGTRLTVT.

This clonotype was observed at least ten times. CDR3: CASSGFGATGAPWEQYF. As DNA, the CDR3 is TGTGCCAGCAGTGGTTTTGGGGCGACAGGGGCCCCTTGGGAGCAGTACTTC. The V and J genes are TRBV27 and TRBJ2-7; TRBD1 matches 8 bases. The V and J ends lost 5 bases and 7 bases, in that order; junction bases with no gene match: 19. CDR1 is MNHEY, CDR2 SMNVEV, per germline (reference sequence). There are 17 residues in the CDR3.

This chain uses TRBV30 with TRBJ2-2; no clear D gene. CDR3 length: 13 amino acids. Between the trimmed V and J ends, which lost 2 bases and 5 bases, there was a span of 9 bases. The germline V gene has CDR1 GTSNPN and CDR2 SVGIG (reference sequence). The CDR3 DNA sequence: TGTGCCTGGAGTCGTGCAGTTACCGGGGAGCTGTTTTTT. Protein product: CAWSRAVTGELFF.

Many counts were recorded for this clonotype. The chain is built from TRBV11-1 and TRBJ2-7; 10 bases are shared with TRBD2. This CDR3 contains 16 residues. The germline V gene has CDR1 SGHAT and CDR2 FQDESV (reference sequence). V lost 3 bases, J lost 4 bases, and 9 bases stayed unmatched. The CDR3 loop is CASSLLSLAGVYEQYF. DNA of the CDR3: TGTGCCAGCAGCTTGTTAAGCCTAGCGGGAGTTTACGAGCAGTACTTC. The entire variable domain, with the rest obtained from reference TRBV11-1 and TRBJ2-7, is as follows: EAEVAQSPRYKITEKSQAVAFWCDPISGHATLYWYRQILGQGPELLVQFQDESVVDDSQLPKDRFSAERLKGVDSTLKIQPAELGDSAMYLCASSLLSLAGVYEQYFGPGTRLTVT.

In its sample, this clonotype was seen many times. This chain connects TRBV28 to TRBJ2-7, with a possible D match to TRBD1 (5 bases). CDR1 and CDR2 from the germline V gene are MDHEN and SYDVKM. Trimming pared 0 bases from V and 1 base from J, leaving 10 bases between. The CDR3 has 15 amino acids. CDR3 DNA: TGTGCCAGCAGTTTATGGCAGGGAACTTCCTACGAGCAGTACTTC. Translating it yields CASSLWQGTSYEQYF.

In its sample, this clonotype was seen many times. The rearrangement uses TRBV20-1 and TRBJ2-2; no definite D call. In germline, CDR1 is DFQATT, CDR2 SNEGSKA (reference sequence). V lost 2 bases and J lost 5, with 6 bases in between. The CDR3 spans 12 residues. This chain's CDR3 is CSARPGTGELFF. CDR3 sequence (DNA): TGCAGTGCTAGACCCGGAACCGGGGAGCTGTTTTTT.

This clonotype was recorded at least ten times. The chain has TRBV9 and TRBJ1-5; D possibly corresponds to TRBD1 (6 bases). The CDR3 spans 15 residues. Germline CDR1 is SGDLS and CDR2 is YYNGEE. V dropped 2 bases and J dropped 5 bases, with 14 bases sitting between them. The CDR3 nucleotides read TGTGCCAGCAGCGTCGGGGGCAGGGGAGATCAGCCCCAGCATTTT. It specifies CASSVGGRGDQPQHF.

This clonotype was seen ten or more times. This chain connects TRBV7-2 to TRBJ2-2; perhaps TRBD1 as D (5 bases). There are 15 residues in the CDR3. V was cut by 3 bases and J by 1 base, with 9 bases left in between. Germline CDR1 and CDR2: SGHTA and FQGNSA. This chain's CDR3 is CASSFYGQNTGELFF. The CDR3 bases are TGTGCCAGCAGCTTTTACGGACAGAACACCGGGGAGCTGTTTTTT. Based on the CDR3 plus reference TRBV7-2 and TRBJ2-2, the full variable domain is GAGVSQSPSNKVTEKGKDVELRCDPISGHTALYWYRQSLGQGLEFLIYFQGNSAPDKSGLPSDRFSAERTGGSVSTLTIQRTQQEDSAVYLCASSFYGQNTGELFFGEGSRLTVL.

This clonotype has a count of ten or more. This chain uses TRBV6-5 with TRBJ2-1; 7 positions match TRBD2. V shed 0 bases, J shed 6 bases, and the junction held 8 bases outside the gene matches. The germline V gene has CDR1 MNHEY and CDR2 SVGAGI. The CDR3 is 16 residues long. The CDR3 region is CASSYSWEGGRNEQFF. CDR3 nucleotide sequence: TGTGCCAGCAGTTACTCGTGGGAGGGTGGACGCAATGAGCAGTTCTTC.